This TCR beta chain was sequenced for a study of T cell changes during pregnancy in multiple sclerosis (dated by TCRdb to 2018 to 2020). Study-level background: The study looked at changes in the T cell repertoire across pregnancy in women with multiple sclerosis.

In regard to this clone: Its antigen is still unknown. Nothing much larger sits one base from this clone, and base qualities are not available.

CDR1 and CDR2, per the germline V gene, are MDHEN and SYDVKM. The CDR3, from cysteine to phenylalanine, totals 13 residues. The sequence is cut down to CDR3 DNA, 39 bases in frame from base 1. Trimming costs V 7 bases and J 0 bases, and their ends lie 8 bases apart. Library preparation used the immunoSEQ multiplex PCR assay. Not all clones reach the TCRdb copy of this immuneACCESS table, which keeps in-frame sequences only. Checked studies attribute under half of the gap to unresolved V genes and leave the rest unexplained. The table for this sample lists under 85,000 clones; approximately 90% of them were counted only once. 0.4% to 0.6% of the sample comes from the top ten.

Sequenced material: CD4+ T cells from peripheral blood mononuclear cells, taken in the second trimester of pregnancy. The rearrangement combines TRBV28 with TRBJ2-3; the D gene identity is not certain. The TCR was taken from a female donor with multiple sclerosis, enrolled in a pregnancy study. The CDR3 is CASKPTSTDTQYF. The DNA sequence follows: TGTGCCAGCAAACCCACAAGCACAGATACGCAGTATTTT.